This T cell receptor (beta chain) was captured by sequencing in a study of T-cell memory formation after mild COVID-19. General study points: Chiefly within CM and EM were the contracting CD4+ clones; CD8+ ones were within EMRA.

This clonotype was seen a handful of times. The antigen is undetermined. MiXCR, run by TCRdb on the 5' RACE reads, gives a single entry per CDR3 protein. The data contain roughly 240,000 distinct CDR3 sequences, just over 15% of them singletons. The TCR sequence derives from an adult woman who had mild COVID-19 (a few samples of this study predate the infection). Cell type and time point are not known. The sequenced material came from PBMCs or a T cell subset sorted from them (not recorded which).

CDR3 bases: TGTGCCAGCAGTGAATTTCAGGCCAACGCCCAGCATTTT. Protein product: CASSEFQANAQHF. The J gene is TRBJ1-5, the V gene TRBV6-1; D uncertain. CDR1 is MNHNS, CDR2 SASEGT, per germline. The length of the CDR3 is 13 residues. The V and J ends lost 2 bases and 11 bases respectively, with 13 bases between them.